This T cell receptor beta chain was documented in a study of cytomegalovirus exposure and HLA in healthy donors. Study summary: Per a later analysis, the 666 first-cohort and 100 to 150 validation repertoires shared one platform.

Only in-frame clones appear in the TCRdb table, and some are missing; sequencing was by immunoSEQ multiplex PCR. The table lists 150,000 to 180,000 clones, around 83% of them singletons, with 2% to 2.5% in the top ten. Study findings and constraints: Researchers reported that a few CMV-associated chains were confirmed in vitro as CMV antigen-specific. It was reportedly the case that the classifier diagnosed cytomegalovirus status with high specificity and sensitivity.

CDR1 is SGDLS and CDR2 is YYNGEE in the germline V gene. The CDR3 totals 13 residues. Trimming cost V 3 bases and J 5 bases, with 11 bases left between them. A word on this clone: Its target is not known.

V gene TRBV9 combines with J gene TRBJ1-1; unclear D gene. Sequencing input: PBMCs. The sequence derives from a human donor in good health. CDR3 in DNA: TGTGCCAGCAGCGAGAGTGGTATGACTGAAGCTTTCTTT. Amino acid sequence: CASSESGMTEAFF.